The next 12 T cell receptor beta chains were all read from a single sample in a study of post-analysis software for immune sequencing data. Every TCR beta cDNA library bore unique molecular identifiers. MiXCR was run by TCRdb on the PCR reads, yielding one entry per CDR3 protein. The sample records about 570,000 distinct CDR3 sequences, around 31% being singletons. Study-level findings and limits: A handful of TRBV segments occurring more often in patients than controls included TRBV5-6, TRBV5-1 and TRBV20-1.

Antigen specificity for these receptors is unknown. What was sequenced was blood. The receptors come from a girl aged 2 to 17 with multiple sclerosis.

This clonotype was observed a few times. The rearrangement uses TRBV7-2 and TRBJ2-1; D could derive from TRBD1 or TRBD2 (5 bases each). Germline values: CDR1 SGHTA, CDR2 FQGNSA. Deletions cut 2 bases from V and 10 bases from J, with 15 bases between. CDR3 length: 14 residues. CDR3 in DNA: TGTGCCAGCAGCTTATCATTAGCCCGGGACGAGCAGTTCTTC. Protein product: CASSLSLARDEQFF.

This rearrangement joins TRBV2 to TRBJ2-5, with D hard to call. The CDR3 sequence is 12 residues long. V lost 9 bases to trimming and J lost 4 bases, with 12 bases between them. Germline values: CDR1 SNHLY, CDR2 FYNNEI. CDR3 bases: TGTGCCAGTAAGGAGCTTGCAGAGACCCAGTACTTC. It yields the protein CASKELAETQYF. Variable domain in full (rest from reference TRBV2 and TRBJ2-5): EPEVTQTPSHQVTQMGQEVILRCVPISNHLYFYWYRQILGQKVEFLVSFYNNEISEKSEIFDDQFSVERPDGSNFTLKIRSTKLEDSAMYFCASKELAETQYFGPGTRLLVL.

The chain has TRBV20-1 and TRBJ2-3; the D call may be TRBD1 or TRBD2 (5 bases each). The CDR3 runs to 14 residues. Between the trimmed V and J ends, which lost 2 bases and 4 bases, there was a span of 13 bases. Per germline, CDR1 DFQATT and CDR2 SNEGSKA (reference sequence). The chain's CDR3 is CSARLSGRPDTQYF. CDR3 sequence (DNA): TGCAGTGCTAGATTGTCGGGGCGGCCAGATACGCAGTATTTT.

The chain recombines TRBV7-2 with TRBJ2-1, with D tentatively TRBD2 (6 bases). This CDR3 region has 12 residues. V lost 5 bases and J 6 bases, leaving 8 bases between the germline ends. The germline V gene has CDR1 SGHTA and CDR2 FQGNSA. The CDR3 region has the DNA TGTGCCAGCAGCACTAGCAGCAATGAGCAGTTCTTC. Protein sequence: CASSTSSNEQFF.

This clonotype came up a few times. The chain recombines TRBV11-1 with TRBJ2-1, with 9 bases fitting TRBD2. V shed 0 bases, J shed 0 bases, and the junction held 3 bases outside the gene matches. This CDR3 comprises 17 residues. The germline gives CDR1 SGHAT, CDR2 FQDESV (reference sequence). The CDR3 here is CASSLAPSGASYNEQFF. The CDR3, as DNA: TGTGCCAGCAGCTTAGCCCCTAGCGGGGCCTCCTACAATGAGCAGTTCTTC.

This clonotype has a handful of counts. The chain joins TRBV5-1 to TRBJ2-1; D possibly matches TRBD1 or TRBD2 (5 bases each). The V gene lost 0 bases and the J gene lost 15 bases, with 16 bases spanning the gap. Germline assignment: CDR1 SGHRS and CDR2 YFSETQ. The CDR3 has 13 residues. CDR3 region: CASSLAGTEWRFF. DNA for the CDR3: TGCGCCAGCAGCTTGGCCGGGACGGAGTGGCGGTTCTTC.

This clonotype has ten or more counts. V is TRBV19 and J is TRBJ2-1; 11 nucleotides line up with TRBD1. The CDR3 is made up of 13 amino acids. The germline V gene has CDR1 LNHDA and CDR2 SQIVND (reference sequence). V was clipped by 5 bases and J by 12 bases; unmatched bases: 6. The CDR3 here is CASSPGQGGRQFF. The CDR3 bases are TGTGCCAGTAGTCCGGGACAGGGGGGTCGGCAGTTCTTC.

There are a few counts of this clonotype. The rearrangement uses TRBV6-6 and TRBJ1-4; the match to TRBD1 covers 9 bases. With V trimmed by 11 bases and J by 8 bases, 12 bases remained unmatched. This CDR3 is 14 amino acids long. Germline values: CDR1 MNHNY, CDR2 SVGAGI (reference sequence). Here the CDR3 DNA reads TGTGCCTCGTACAGGGACAGGGCGTCCGAAAAACTGTTTTTT. Translation: CASYRDRASEKLFF.

J is TRBJ2-1 and V is TRBV28; a weak D match, TRBD1 (5 bases). Trimming pared 5 bases from V and 15 bases from J, leaving 20 bases between. The germline V gene has CDR1 MDHEN and CDR2 SYDVKM. The CDR3 is 13 amino acids. DNA for the CDR3: TGTGCCAGCAGTCTTTGGGGCTCACAAAGCCGGTTCTTC. Encoded protein: CASSLWGSQSRFF.

The chain has TRBV12-3 or TRBV12-4 and TRBJ1-2, with unresolved D. V was trimmed by 1 base and J by 4 bases, leaving 7 bases between them. This CDR3 contains 13 residues. The CDR3 region is CASSLVKGYGYTF. The CDR3 DNA reads as TGTGCCAGCAGTTTAGTAAAAGGCTATGGCTACACCTTC.

This clonotype has a single count. The chain joins TRBV3-1 to TRBJ2-1; tentatively, D is TRBD2 (7 bases). V was cut by 0 bases and J by 0 bases, with 18 bases left in between. Germline V gene sequence: CDR1 LGHDT, CDR2 YNNKEL (reference sequence). The CDR3 has 19 residues. In DNA form, the CDR3 reads TGTGCCAGCAGCCAAGATGGGGGGGGGCAGGATCTCTCCTACAATGAGCAGTTCTTC. Translation: CASSQDGGGQDLSYNEQFF.

This clonotype appeared a few times. J is TRBJ1-2 and V is TRBV29-1; D is unresolved. This CDR3 has 13 amino acids. The ends were cut back, 0 bases at V and 4 bases at J, with 9 bases in the middle. Germline V gene lookup returns CDR1 SQVTM and CDR2 ANQGSEA. The CDR3 loop reads CSVEEPGSYGYTF. The CDR3 DNA follows: TGCAGCGTTGAAGAACCGGGGAGCTATGGCTACACCTTC.